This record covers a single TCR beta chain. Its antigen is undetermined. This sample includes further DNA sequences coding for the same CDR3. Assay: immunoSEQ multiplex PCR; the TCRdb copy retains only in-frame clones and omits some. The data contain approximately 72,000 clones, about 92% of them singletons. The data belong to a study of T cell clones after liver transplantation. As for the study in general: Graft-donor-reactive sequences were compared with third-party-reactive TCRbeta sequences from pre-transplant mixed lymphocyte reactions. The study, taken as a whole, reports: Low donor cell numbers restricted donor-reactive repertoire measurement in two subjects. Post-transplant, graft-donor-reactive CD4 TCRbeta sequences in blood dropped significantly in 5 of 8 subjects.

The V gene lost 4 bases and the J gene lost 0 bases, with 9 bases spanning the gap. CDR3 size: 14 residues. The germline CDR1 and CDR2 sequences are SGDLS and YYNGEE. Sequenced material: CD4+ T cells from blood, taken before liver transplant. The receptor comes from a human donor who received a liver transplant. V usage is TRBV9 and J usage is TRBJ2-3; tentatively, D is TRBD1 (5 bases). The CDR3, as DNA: TGTGCCAGCAGCCCAAGGGGTAGCACAGATACGCAGTATTTT. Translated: CASSPRGSTDTQYF.